This T cell receptor beta chain was identified during a study of OX40 agonist ivuxolimab in advanced cancers. The method was immunoSEQ multiplex PCR; TCRdb's version includes in-frame clones alone and lacks a portion of them. The sample includes 45,000 to 50,000 clones, roughly 90% of them seen just once. CDR3 size: 15 residues. V dropped 2 bases and J dropped 4 bases, with 10 bases sitting between them. CDR1 SGHDT and CDR2 YYEEEE come from the germline V gene. This receptor was obtained from an adult with an advanced solid tumor such as melanoma, head and neck, liver or kidney cancer. The rearrangement uses TRBV5-6 and TRBJ2-6; D is unresolved. The material was CD4+ or CD8+ T cells sorted from blood, obtained in a trial of the OX40 agonist ivuxolimab. The CDR3 coding sequence is TGTGCCAGCAGCTTAGAGGCCTTAGGGGCCAACGTCCTGACTTTC. Protein: CASSLEALGANVLTF.